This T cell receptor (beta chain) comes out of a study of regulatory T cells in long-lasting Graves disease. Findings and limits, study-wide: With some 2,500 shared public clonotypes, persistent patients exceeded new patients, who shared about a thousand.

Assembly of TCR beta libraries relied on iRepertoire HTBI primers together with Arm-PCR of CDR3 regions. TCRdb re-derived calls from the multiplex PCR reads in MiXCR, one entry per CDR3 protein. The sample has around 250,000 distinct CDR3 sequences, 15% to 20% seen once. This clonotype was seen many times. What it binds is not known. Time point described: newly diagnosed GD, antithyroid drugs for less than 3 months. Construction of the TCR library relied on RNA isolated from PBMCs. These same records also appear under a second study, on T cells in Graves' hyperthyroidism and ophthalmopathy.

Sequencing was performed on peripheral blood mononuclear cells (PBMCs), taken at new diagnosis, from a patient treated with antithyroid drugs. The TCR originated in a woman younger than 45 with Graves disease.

The CDR3 DNA follows: TGTGCCAGCAGGCGACAGCCTGACTCCTACGAGCAGTACTTC. Residues: CASRRQPDSYEQYF. This rearrangement joins TRBV6-1 to TRBJ2-7, with TRBD1 as a possible D gene (5 bases). The V gene lost 6 bases and the J gene lost 0 bases, with 12 bases spanning the gap. Germline-derived CDR1 and CDR2 are MNHNS and SASEGT. CDR3 length: 14 residues.